The T cell receptor beta chain under discussion was sequenced for a study of blood T cell repertoires in COVID-19. Turning to the study itself: The United States, Italy and Spain provided the acute and convalescent COVID-19 samples.

CDR3 length equals 16 residues. CDR1 and CDR2 (germline): KGHDR, SFDVKD. Trimming removed 2 bases from V and 4 bases from J; junction bases left unmatched: 7. Libraries were prepared by immunoSEQ multiplex PCR; TCRdb keeps only in-frame clonotypes and omits some of them. The table shows some 31,000 clones, with 93% occurring only once. Material for sequencing was peripheral blood. This chain connects TRBV24-1 to TRBJ2-1; 7 bases fit TRBD1. The sequence was collected from a human donor in a cohort sampled during active COVID-19. This CDR3 reads CATSDSYPGQYNEQFF. CDR3 bases: TGTGCCACCAGTGATTCTTACCCGGGACAGTACAATGAGCAGTTCTTC.